This T cell receptor beta chain was profiled in a study of control samples from healthy donors and cancer patients. Profiled with immunoSEQ multiplex PCR; TCRdb holds only in-frame clones, not every one. Here the sample spans more than 85,000 clones, 90% being singletons. There are 15 residues in the CDR3. V was cut by 5 bases and J by 5 bases, with 16 bases left in between. Germline assignment: CDR1 DFQATT and CDR2 SNEGSKA (reference sequence). This chain links TRBV20-1 with TRBJ1-6, with D maybe TRBD1 (6 bases). The sample taken for sequencing was blood. The source is a human donor in good health. The donor label of this sample is uncertain. CDR3 nucleotides: TGCAGTGCTCGTGGTGGGGGGCTGAATAATTCACCCCTCCACTTT. This gives the protein CSARGGGLNNSPLHF.